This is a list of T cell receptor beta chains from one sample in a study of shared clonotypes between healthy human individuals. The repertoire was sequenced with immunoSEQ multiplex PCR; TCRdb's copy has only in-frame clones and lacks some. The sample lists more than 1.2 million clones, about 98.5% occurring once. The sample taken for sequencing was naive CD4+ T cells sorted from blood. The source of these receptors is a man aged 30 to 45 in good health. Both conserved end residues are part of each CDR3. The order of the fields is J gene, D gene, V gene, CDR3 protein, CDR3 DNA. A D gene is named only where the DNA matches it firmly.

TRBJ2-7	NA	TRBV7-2	CASSRQSYEQYF	TGTGCCAGCAGCCGCCAGTCCTACGAGCAGTACTTC
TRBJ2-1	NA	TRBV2	CASSTSSSLGNEQFF	TGTGCCAGCAGCACTAGCTCCTCCCTGGGGAATGAGCAGTTCTTC
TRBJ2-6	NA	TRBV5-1	CASSLGAQGANVLTF	TGCGCCAGCAGCTTGGGGGCCCAAGGGGCCAACGTCCTGACTTTC
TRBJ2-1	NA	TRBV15	CATSRETSYNEQFF	TGTGCCACCAGCAGAGAAACTAGCTACAATGAGCAGTTCTTC
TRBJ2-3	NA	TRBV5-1	CASSLTLSGTDTQYF	TGCGCCAGCAGCTTAACGTTATCGGGCACAGATACGCAGTATTTT
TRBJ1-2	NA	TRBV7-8	CASSLVSGQLNYGYTF	TGTGCCAGCAGCTTAGTTTCGGGACAACTTAACTATGGCTACACCTTC
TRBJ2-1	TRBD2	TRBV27	CASSLTSGRAGEQFF	TGTGCCAGCAGTTTGACTAGCGGGAGGGCCGGCGAGCAGTTCTTC
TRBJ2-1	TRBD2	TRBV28	CASSTPSGRSYNEQFF	TGTGCCAGCAGTACGCCTAGCGGGAGATCCTACAATGAGCAGTTCTTC
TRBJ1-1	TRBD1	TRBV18	CASRTGRGPIGNTEAFF	TGTGCCAGCAGGACAGGCCGTGGTCCAATCGGGAACACTGAAGCTTTCTTT
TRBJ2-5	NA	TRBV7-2	CASSYPSTGEWTQYF	TGTGCCAGCAGCTACCCCTCGACAGGAGAGTGGACCCAGTACTTC